This TCR beta chain was found in a study of blood T cell repertoires in COVID-19. For the study at large: Both acute and convalescent COVID-19 samples were obtained from the United States, Italy and Spain.

Only in-frame clones appear in the TCRdb table, and some are missing; sequencing was by immunoSEQ multiplex PCR. The sample has about 100,000 clones; roughly nine tenths are singletons. Trimming removed 1 base from V and 3 bases from J; junction bases left unmatched: 5. CDR1 is KGHDR and CDR2 is SFDVKD in the germline V gene. CDR3 size: 16 residues. This receptor was identified in a man aged 55 to 69 with acute or convalescent COVID-19. Sequencing was done on a sample of peripheral blood. The chain carries TRBV24-1 and TRBJ2-5, with 9 bases identical to TRBD2. The CDR3 nucleotides read TGTGCCACCAGTGATTTCGTGCGGGAGGGGGAAGAGACCCAGTACTTC. This encodes CATSDFVREGEETQYF.